The present T cell receptor beta chain was sequenced within a study of cytomegalovirus exposure and HLA in healthy donors. Overall study: As an earlier analysis found, around 170 million T cells yielded about 120 million unique TCR beta sequences. Broader study findings: Excluded: some indistinguishable V segments such as TRBV6-2 and TRBV6-3. Later findings reportedly placed an Asian-associated ancestry cluster below the approximately 670-donor mean for N-insertions. Analysis performed later showed TCR beta chains linked to HLA being more clonally expanded than equally common others.

Concerning this clone itself: The antigen is not known.

Primers for the PCR totalled 60 Vbeta and 13 Jbeta. The assay was immunoSEQ multiplex PCR, and TCRdb's table has in-frame clones only and misses some. The sample contains about 200,000 clones, about three quarters of which appear only once. The CDR3 spans 14 residues. Germline lookup yields CDR1 SGHVS and CDR2 FNYEAQ. The trim removed 8 bases at V and 2 bases at J, leaving 5 bases unmatched. The chain is built from TRBV7-6 and TRBJ2-2; 7 nucleotides align to TRBD1. This receptor was identified in a man in his forties in good health and CMV-seronegative. Sequencing was performed on PBMCs. The CDR3 reads CASGRDSNTGELFF. The CDR3 nucleotides are TGTGCCAGCGGCCGGGACAGTAACACCGGGGAGCTGTTTTTT.